This T cell receptor (beta chain) originates from a study of control samples from healthy donors and cancer patients. The CDR3 runs to 13 residues. Germline CDR1 MRHNA, CDR2 SNTAGT. V was shortened by 0 bases and J by 9 bases, with 6 bases between the two germline ends. Sequencing was performed with immunoSEQ multiplex PCR; in TCRdb, only in-frame clones are kept and a portion is missing. The sample carries about 120,000 clones, roughly nine tenths recorded once. The genes are TRBV6-4 and TRBJ1-6; D is uncertain. The sample comprised blood. This clonotype originated in a woman between 18 and 29 years old in good health. In DNA form, the CDR3 reads TGTGCCAGCAGTGACTCCCCGGTTTCACCCCTCCACTTT. This encodes CASSDSPVSPLHF.